The rows below give T cell receptor beta chains drawn from one sample of a study of cytomegalovirus exposure and HLA in healthy donors. TCRdb's copy holds only in-frame clones and misses some; the assay was immunoSEQ multiplex PCR. The sample includes roughly 130,000 clones, over 60% of them seen just once. Sequenced sample: PBMCs. The receptors originated from a man between 18 and 29 years old in good health and CMV-seronegative. Each CDR3 is given with its conserved first and last residue. A D gene is named only where the DNA matches it firmly. Only part of the rows carry a size: once, few, many, or a class if the clone is expanded.

DNA: TGTGCCAGCAGCCGGGAGGGTCGCACTGAAGCTTTCTTT; CDR3: CASSREGRTEAFF; J: TRBJ1-1; D: NA; size: NA; V: TRBV7-9
DNA: TGTGCCAGCAGCTTAATGCGGTACAATGAGCAGTTCTTC; CDR3: CASSLMRYNEQFF; J: TRBJ2-1; D: NA; size: NA; V: TRBV7-3
DNA: TGCGCCAGCAGCCAAGGGGAGGACAAAACCGGGGAGCTGTTTTTT; CDR3: CASSQGEDKTGELFF; J: TRBJ2-2; D: NA; size: NA; V: TRBV4-3
DNA: TGTGCCAGCAGCTTAGGGGGCGTCAATCAGCCCCAGCATTTT; CDR3: CASSLGGVNQPQHF; J: TRBJ1-5; D: NA; size: NA; V: TRBV7-3
DNA: TGTGCCACCCAACAGGGGGTTGGTCAGCCCCAGCATTTT; CDR3: CATQQGVGQPQHF; J: TRBJ1-5; D: TRBD1; size: NA; V: TRBV19
DNA: TGTGCCACCAGCACCAGGGGGACGAACACTGAAGCTTTCTTT; CDR3: CATSTRGTNTEAFF; J: TRBJ1-1; D: TRBD1; size: NA; V: TRBV15
DNA: TGTGCCAGCAGACTAGCGGGAAAGAACAATGAGCAGTTCTTC; CDR3: CASRLAGKNNEQFF; J: TRBJ2-1; D: TRBD2; size: NA; V: TRBV2
DNA: TGCGCCAGCAGCTCTGGACTAGCGGGAAGCACAGATACGCAGTATTTT; CDR3: CASSSGLAGSTDTQYF; J: TRBJ2-3; D: TRBD2; size: once; V: TRBV5-1
DNA: TGTGCCAGCAGCTTAGCCCAGGGTTCGTCCAAAAACATTCAGTACTTC; CDR3: CASSLAQGSSKNIQYF; J: TRBJ2-4; D: NA; size: few; V: TRBV11-2
DNA: TGTGCCAGCAGTCAGACTAGCGGGAGCTACAATGAGCAGTTCTTC; CDR3: CASSQTSGSYNEQFF; J: TRBJ2-1; D: TRBD2; size: NA; V: TRBV27
DNA: TGTGCCAGCAGCTTACTCCTAGCGGGACTAGCCCTTGGGCAGTTCTTC; CDR3: CASSLLLAGLALGQFF; J: TRBJ2-1; D: TRBD2; size: few; V: TRBV7-9
DNA: TGTGCCAGCAGCTTGGGGGGGGACAGCACTGAAGCTTTCTTT; CDR3: CASSLGGDSTEAFF; J: TRBJ1-1; D: TRBD1; size: NA; V: TRBV5-6
DNA: TGTGCCAGCAGCTACGGCGGGGGGACTAGCTCCTACAATGAGCAGTTCTTC; CDR3: CASSYGGGTSSYNEQFF; J: TRBJ2-1; D: TRBD2; size: NA; V: TRBV11-3
DNA: TGTGCCAGCAGCTCGACAGGGATCAGCAATCAGCCCCAGCATTTT; CDR3: CASSSTGISNQPQHF; J: TRBJ1-5; D: TRBD1; size: once; V: TRBV25-1
DNA: TGTGCCAGCAGTGGGGGACTAGCGGGAGTCGGGGAGCAGTTCTTC; CDR3: CASSGGLAGVGEQFF; J: TRBJ2-1; D: TRBD2; size: NA; V: TRBV28
DNA: TGTGCCAGTAGTTACAAGGACAGGGATCAGCCCCAGCATTTT; CDR3: CASSYKDRDQPQHF; J: TRBJ1-5; D: TRBD1; size: NA; V: TRBV19